This T cell receptor beta chain appears in the sequencing data of a study of vaccination and CD4 T cells after COVID-19. Study background: There were six male and four female convalescents, and two of them were Hispanic. Stimuli were overlapping spike peptide pools of SARS-CoV-2 and three common cold coronaviruses (HCoV-NL63, HCoV-OC43, HCoV-229E).

Whole-study findings and limits: SARS-CoV-2-reactive clonotypes showed a nonsignificant median rise from around 20 to 38.

Treatment denoted: approximately nine-day PBMC culture with coronavirus spike peptide pools or control peptides (ViraFEST assay). ViraFEST sequenced TCRs after peptide-pool expansion of antigen-specific T cells. With 5 bases removed from V and 2 bases from J, the gap between germline ends came to 7 bases. This CDR3 has 12 residues. Germline V gene lookup returns CDR1 LNHDA and CDR2 SQIVND (reference sequence). Sequencing of DNA taken from cultured CD4+ T cells relied on the Oncomine TCR Beta short-read assay. TCRdb ran MiXCR on the PCR reads and lists one entry per CDR3 protein. The table lists about 3,500 distinct CDR3 sequences, 65% to 80% of them singletons. By share, this clonotype counts as medium-sized (0.01 to 0.1%). The antigen remains unidentified.

The sequence was collected from a human donor who had recovered from COVID-19. The specimen was CD4+ T cells from blood, cultured in vitro. V gene TRBV19 combines with J gene TRBJ2-7; maybe TRBD1 (6 bases). The CDR3 sequence: CASSSGAYEQYF. The DNA for the CDR3 is TGTGCCAGTAGTTCAGGGGCCTACGAGCAGTACTTC.